This T cell receptor beta chain was sequenced in a study of naive and memory T cell subsets. Trimming at V came to 5 bases and at J to 2 bases, leaving 1 base not matched to a gene. This CDR3 is built from 13 residues. Per the germline V gene, CDR1 is DFQATT and CDR2 is SNEGSKA (reference sequence). Ligated cDNA underwent four rounds of PCR with nested alpha and beta constant region primers and SP2. For blood and skin samples, reverse transcription used TCR alpha and beta constant primers. TCRdb re-called the 5' RACE reads with MiXCR, one entry per CDR3 protein. The data show 30,000 or so distinct CDR3 sequences, with roughly 17% seen just once and around 2.5% held by the top ten. An oligonucleotide containing a UMI was ligated to the 3' end of TCR cDNA. RNA was extracted from roughly 2.5 ml of whole blood of healthy adults. Cells were not sorted; total RNA input targeted roughly 1 to 1000 ng. This clonotype was seen ten or more times. Its antigen is as yet unknown.

Study-level results: TCR transcript changes with activation or differentiation may affect this RNA method.

The clonotype comes from a female donor in good health. The V and J genes are TRBV20-1 and TRBJ1-4; TRBD1 agrees at 8 bases. CDR3 residues: CSAWTGTNEKLFF. CDR3 coding DNA: TGCAGTGCTTGGACAGGGACTAATGAAAAACTGTTTTTT.